The 12 T cell receptor beta chains reported below all come from one sample, sequenced in a study of blood T cell repertoires in COVID-19. Measured with immunoSEQ multiplex PCR; TCRdb has only the in-frame clones, and not every one. Of approximately 97,000 clones in the sample, 88% were seen once. Input material: peripheral blood. These receptor sequences come from a man in his fifties or sixties with COVID-19, enrolled during active disease.

This clone has just one count. This rearrangement joins TRBV2 to TRBJ2-1; the D is unclear. CDR1 and CDR2 (germline): SNHLY, FYNNEI. This CDR3 contains 14 residues. Trimming stripped 5 bases from V and 1 base from J, with 9 bases between. In nucleotides, the CDR3 is TGTGCCAGCAGTCTTATCTCTTCCTACAATGAGCAGTTCTTC. This translates into CASSLISSYNEQFF.

V is TRBV5-1 and J is TRBJ1-2, with D hard to call. This CDR3 spans 14 amino acids. Trimming removed 0 bases from V and 8 bases from J, with 14 bases in between. Germline V gives CDR1 SGHRS, CDR2 YFSETQ. Here the CDR3 DNA reads TGCGCCAGCAGCTTGGCCAGGACGCCGGGGGGCTACACCTTC. This codes for CASSLARTPGGYTF.

This rearrangement joins TRBV7-8 to TRBJ1-2; 12 bases match TRBD1. V trimming: 3 bases; J trimming: 6 bases; junction bases outside the gene matches: 17. Germline V gene lookup returns CDR1 SGHVS and CDR2 FQNEAQ. The CDR3 has 19 residues. The CDR3 nucleotides read TGTGCCAGCAGCTTCGACCCACAAGGGACAGGGGGCTCGAAGAATGGCTACACCTTC. Translation gives CASSFDPQGTGGSKNGYTF.

The chain uses TRBV5-4 and TRBJ1-1; 8 positions match TRBD1. The V gene end was trimmed by 5 bases and the J gene end by 6 bases; junction bases not matched to a gene: 18. Germline V gene data show CDR1 as SGHNT and CDR2 as YYREEE (reference sequence). There are 17 residues in the CDR3. As DNA, the CDR3 is TGTGCCAGCAGACAAATTGGTCAGGCCGGGACAGGACCTGAAGCTTTCTTT. Translation: CASRQIGQAGTGPEAFF.

V is TRBV28 and J is TRBJ2-2; 8 bases fit TRBD1. This CDR3 has 16 amino acids. Germline V gene lookup returns CDR1 MDHEN and CDR2 SYDVKM. The J segment lost 1 base and the V segment lost 5 bases, leaving 6 bases of the junction unmatched. The CDR3 DNA reads as TGTGCCAGCAGTAGCCGCGGGACAGGGAACACCGGGGAGCTGTTTTTT. This encodes CASSSRGTGNTGELFF.

The chain carries TRBV7-9 and TRBJ1-5; the D is unclear. Trimming removed 5 bases from V and 6 bases from J, with 8 bases in between. The V gene's germline CDR1 is SEHNR and CDR2 FQNEAQ (reference sequence). This CDR3 region has 12 residues. CDR3 region: CASSHGSQPQHF. The CDR3 bases are TGTGCCAGCAGCCACGGGAGTCAGCCCCAGCATTTT.

This clone was counted only a few times. V and J are TRBV11-3 and TRBJ2-1; 15 bases fit TRBD2. Losses at the gene ends were 4 bases for V and 7 bases for J; bases not matched to a gene: 11. Germline values: CDR1 SGHNT, CDR2 YENEEA. CDR3 length equals 18 residues. The CDR3 DNA is TGTGCCAGCAGCTATGCCGGGACTAGCGGGGGGCCGGGAAATGAGCAGTTCTTC. Its translation is CASSYAGTSGGPGNEQFF.

This clone has a single count. The V call is TRBV28, the J call TRBJ1-5; the match to TRBD1 covers 7 bases. V lost 3 bases, J lost 6 bases, and 8 bases stayed unmatched. Germline V gene lookup returns CDR1 MDHEN and CDR2 SYDVKM. This CDR3 contains 15 residues. The CDR3 sequence: CASSLGSGGSQPQHF. CDR3 bases: TGTGCCAGCAGTTTGGGTTCAGGGGGAAGTCAGCCCCAGCATTTT.

This chain links TRBV5-1 with TRBJ1-1; D gene unclear. Germline values: CDR1 SGHRS, CDR2 YFSETQ. The CDR3 loop spans 15 amino acids. V dropped 1 base and J dropped 0 bases, with 10 bases sitting between them. CDR3 residues: CASSLSSVLNTEAFF. CDR3 in DNA: TGCGCCAGCAGCTTGTCGTCAGTCTTGAACACTGAAGCTTTCTTT.

Note on this clone: A junction end diverges from the germline sequence, so it may reflect a read error. The V call is TRBV6-1, the J call TRBJ2-3, with D perhaps TRBD1 (6 bases). This CDR3 comprises 16 residues. Germline V gene lookup returns CDR1 MNHNS and CDR2 SASEGT. For the CDR3, the DNA is TGTGCCAGCAGAGAAGGGGGAAAGGGGGGCACAGATACGCAGTATTTT. As protein: CASREGGKGGTDTQYF.

The chain couples TRBV7-2 to TRBJ1-4; TRBD1 matches at 8 bases. J lost 6 bases, V lost 4 bases, and 7 bases had no gene match. Germline values: CDR1 SGHTA, CDR2 FQGNSA. This CDR3 is 15 amino acids long. This chain's CDR3 is CASSSTDRVDEKLFF. As DNA, the CDR3 is TGTGCCAGCAGCTCGACGGACAGGGTTGATGAAAAACTGTTTTTT. Full variable domain (outside the CDR3, taken from reference TRBV7-2 and TRBJ1-4): GAGVSQSPSNKVTEKGKDVELRCDPISGHTALYWYRQSLGQGLEFLIYFQGNSAPDKSGLPSDRFSAERTGGSVSTLTIQRTQQEDSAVYLCASSSTDRVDEKLFFGSGTQLSVL.

The V and J genes are TRBV15 and TRBJ1-1, with TRBD1 matching 9 bases. Germline values: CDR1 LNHNV, CDR2 YYDKDF (reference sequence). The CDR3 contains 13 residues. Germline trimming cut 9 bases from V and 8 bases from J; bases unmatched to any gene: 10. The CDR3 reads CATTGGDRLEAFF. The CDR3 DNA reads TGTGCCACTACAGGGGGCGATCGGTTGGAAGCTTTCTTT. Full variable domain (missing parts from reference TRBV15 and TRBJ1-1): DAMVIQNPRYQVTQFGKPVTLSCSQTLNHNVMYWYQQKSSQAPKLLFHYYDKDFNNEADTPDNFQSRRPNTSFCFLDIRSPGLGDTAMYLCATTGGDRLEAFFGQGTRLTVV.